The 26 T cell receptor beta chains reported below all come from one sample, sequenced in a study of T-cell reconstitution after alpha-beta-depleted transplantation in children. During its preparation, the TCRbeta library received unique molecular identifiers. TCRdb fed the PCR reads into MiXCR, producing one record per CDR3 protein. The table includes approximately 230,000 distinct CDR3 sequences, under 30% detected once. Sequencing used PBMCs, mostly from graft donor cells, obtained 360 days after TCRalphabeta/CD19-depleted stem cell transplant. The receptors here all came from a female patient under 10 years old who had a stem cell transplant for congenital amegakaryocytic thrombocytopenia, so the T cells may come from the graft donor.

This clonotype was counted a few times. The rearrangement links TRBV5-1 to TRBJ1-4; no clear D gene. The germline V gene has CDR1 SGHRS and CDR2 YFSETQ. The CDR3 consists of 14 residues. With 4 bases removed from V and 5 bases from J, the gap between germline ends came to 12 bases. CDR3 protein: CASSLAIGNEKLFF. DNA of the CDR3: TGCGCCAGCAGCCTAGCGATAGGGAATGAAAAACTGTTTTTT.

This clonotype turned up a few times. This chain connects TRBV20-1 to TRBJ2-5, with 9 bases matching TRBD2. From germline, CDR1 is DFQATT and CDR2 SNEGSKA (reference sequence). Trimming cost V 1 base and J 2 bases; bases outside gene matches: 2. This CDR3 has 14 amino acids. The CDR3 sequence is CSARGLAVQETQYF. The CDR3 bases are TGCAGTGCTAGAGGACTAGCGGTTCAAGAGACCCAGTACTTC.

This clonotype was detected only a few times. The J gene is TRBJ2-7, the V gene TRBV6-5, with 8 positions matching TRBD2. The germline V gene encodes CDR1 MNHEY and CDR2 SVGAGI. This CDR3 has 15 residues. V shed 4 bases and J 0 bases; nucleotides not matched to a gene: 5. As DNA, the CDR3 is TGTGCCAGCAGTTGGGCGGGAGGCCCCTCCTACGAGCAGTACTTC. Amino acids: CASSWAGGPSYEQYF.

There are a few counts of this clonotype. The rearrangement links TRBV30 to TRBJ2-1; D is unresolved. Trimming shortened V by 5 bases and J by 3 bases, and 5 bases separated the two germline ends. CDR1 is GTSNPN, CDR2 SVGIG, per germline (reference sequence). This CDR3 is 11 amino acids long. The CDR3, as DNA: TGTGCCTGGGTGGACTACAATGAGCAGTTCTTC. Amino acids: CAWVDYNEQFF.

The chain combines TRBV12-3 or TRBV12-4 with TRBJ2-7; D is unclear. This CDR3 has 15 amino acids. Trimming took off 5 bases at V and 1 base at J, with 15 bases between the two ends. The CDR3 sequence is CASSPTYGFSYEQYF. In DNA, the CDR3 is TGTGCCAGCAGTCCGACTTATGGTTTTTCCTACGAGCAGTACTTC.

This clonotype was counted only a few times. The chain is built from TRBV12-3 or TRBV12-4 and TRBJ1-6; TRBD1 might be the D (5 bases). The V gene lost 3 bases and the J gene lost 13 bases, with 19 bases spanning the gap. This CDR3 region has 15 residues. CDR3 region: CASSFATGARPPLHF. The DNA for the CDR3 is TGTGCCAGCAGTTTTGCCACAGGAGCGCGGCCCCCCCTCCACTTT.

The V gene is TRBV7-2, the J gene TRBJ2-1, with D uncertain. Germline V gene data show CDR1 as SGHTA and CDR2 as FQGNSA. V was clipped by 3 bases and J by 1 base, with 10 bases between them. This CDR3 contains 15 residues. The CDR3 here is CASSFADGSYNEQFF. The CDR3 DNA sequence: TGTGCCAGCAGCTTCGCCGACGGATCCTACAATGAGCAGTTCTTC.

V usage is TRBV2 and J usage is TRBJ2-1; 10 nucleotides line up with TRBD2. V shed 6 bases, J shed 9 bases, and the junction held 14 bases outside the gene matches. CDR1 and CDR2 from the germline V gene are SNHLY and FYNNEI. There are 16 residues in the CDR3. The CDR3 loop is CASRKTAGGVPFEQFF. The CDR3 nucleotides read TGTGCCAGCAGGAAAACAGCGGGAGGGGTTCCCTTTGAGCAGTTCTTC.

This clonotype was observed a handful of times. The genes are TRBV12-3 or TRBV12-4 and TRBJ2-1, with 7 nucleotides matching TRBD2. The CDR3 length is 14 residues. Trimming at V came to 6 bases and at J to 6 bases, leaving 8 bases not matched to a gene. The CDR3 nucleotides read TGTGCCAGCAGCTACGCCGGGACTACCAATGAGCAGTTCTTC. This translates into CASSYAGTTNEQFF.

J is TRBJ2-3 and V is TRBV20-1; TRBD2 is a possible D gene (6 bases). This CDR3 is built from 14 residues. Germline CDR1 reads DFQATT; CDR2 reads SNEGSKA (reference sequence). Between the trimmed V and J ends, which lost 3 bases and 5 bases, there was a span of 15 bases. The CDR3 spells CSASPPGVGDTQYF. The CDR3 region has the DNA TGCAGTGCTAGCCCTCCGGGGGTTGGAGATACGCAGTATTTT.

This clonotype was counted between two and nine times. This rearrangement joins TRBV12-3 or TRBV12-4 to TRBJ1-1, with unresolved D. CDR3 length: 16 residues. Trimming left V 3 bases short and J 0 bases short, with 14 bases between. The chain's CDR3 is CASSFAPSQVNTEAFF. CDR3 in DNA: TGTGCCAGCAGTTTCGCTCCCAGCCAGGTGAACACTGAAGCTTTCTTT.

Only a few counts were recorded for this clonotype. The genes are TRBV28 and TRBJ1-1; no clear D. V gave up 3 bases and J gave up 2 bases, with 13 bases separating them. This CDR3 spans 15 amino acids. Germline CDR1 MDHEN, CDR2 SYDVKM. CDR3 DNA sequence: TGTGCCAGCAGTTTTGGGGTTAAGACTAACACTGAAGCTTTCTTT. It yields the protein CASSFGVKTNTEAFF.

The genes are TRBV23-1 and TRBJ1-5, with D hard to call. TRBV23-1 is placed among ORFs of uncertain function. The CDR3 extends over 12 amino acids. Trimming took 6 bases from V and 7 from J, leaving 10 bases between them. The CDR3 here is CASSPTRQPQHF. The CDR3 coding sequence is TGCGCCAGCAGCCCTACTAGACAGCCCCAGCATTTT.

The chain links TRBV2 to TRBJ2-1; 9 nucleotides agree with TRBD2. The germline V gene encodes CDR1 SNHLY and CDR2 FYNNEI. The CDR3 contains 15 residues. J lost 6 bases, V lost 5 bases, and 8 bases had no gene match. The CDR3 protein is CASSSGLAVGNEQFF. Written as DNA, the CDR3 is TGTGCCAGCAGTTCGGGACTAGCCGTCGGCAATGAGCAGTTCTTC.

This clonotype was counted ten times or more. The rearrangement joins TRBV7-2 to TRBJ2-2; D is uncertain. Trimming stripped 3 bases from V and 5 bases from J, with 7 bases between. The CDR3 sequence is 13 residues long. The germline CDR1 and CDR2 sequences are SGHTA and FQGNSA. CDR3 sequence (DNA): TGTGCCAGCAGCTTTCCCTTTACCGGGGAGCTGTTTTTT. The encoded protein is CASSFPFTGELFF.

This clonotype was picked up a small number of times. The chain combines TRBV19 with TRBJ2-7; TRBD2 matches 12 bases. Germline CDR1 reads LNHDA; CDR2 reads SQIVND (reference sequence). With V trimmed by 4 bases and J by 6 bases, 4 bases remained unmatched. This CDR3 spans 14 amino acids. The CDR3 reads CASSSGLAGSEQYF. The CDR3 region has the DNA TGTGCCAGTAGTAGCGGACTAGCGGGAAGCGAGCAGTACTTC.

The V gene is TRBV11-2, the J gene TRBJ2-1; D is unclear. CDR3 length: 16 amino acids. The V end was cut by 2 bases, the J end by 6 bases, with 17 bases between. Germline V gene sequence: CDR1 SGHAT, CDR2 FQNNGV. CDR3 in amino acids: CASSLYTMGPRNEQFF. As DNA, the CDR3 is TGTGCCAGCAGCTTATACACTATGGGTCCCCGCAATGAGCAGTTCTTC.

This clonotype has at least ten counts. The chain links TRBV12-3 or TRBV12-4 to TRBJ2-4; maybe TRBD2 (6 bases). This CDR3 spans 15 amino acids. V was cut by 5 bases and J by 3 bases, with 14 bases left in between. CDR3 coding DNA: TGTGCCAGCAGTCCGTCGCGGGGATTCAAAAACATTCAGTACTTC. Amino acids: CASSPSRGFKNIQYF.

This clonotype was seen only a few times. The chain carries TRBV19 and TRBJ1-5; D unclear. Trimming stripped 5 bases from V and 0 bases from J, with 8 bases between. Looked up from germline, CDR1 is LNHDA and CDR2 is SQIVND (reference sequence). CDR3 length equals 14 residues. CDR3 amino acids: CASSWGNSNQPQHF. CDR3 in DNA: TGTGCCAGTAGTTGGGGTAATAGCAATCAGCCCCAGCATTTT.

In this sample, this clonotype turned up many times. The CDR3 loop is CASSPGQETQYF. DNA for the CDR3: TGTGCCAGCAGTCCCGGACAGGAGACCCAGTACTTC. The chain is built from TRBV12-3 or TRBV12-4 and TRBJ2-5; tentatively, D is TRBD1 (6 bases). Trimming left V 5 bases short and J 5 bases short, with 9 bases between. The CDR3 spans 12 residues.

This chain joins TRBV6-1 and TRBJ1-5; D gene uncertain. The CDR3 is 14 amino acids. Trimming cost V 6 bases and J 4 bases, with 13 bases left between them. Germline CDR1 and CDR2: MNHNS and SASEGT. The CDR3 sequence: CASSPNNRNQPQHF. DNA for the CDR3: TGTGCCAGCAGCCCGAATAACAGAAATCAGCCCCAGCATTTT.

This clonotype has just a few counts. J is TRBJ2-7 and V is TRBV6-5; the D is unclear. CDR3 length: 15 residues. Trimming shortened V by 5 bases and J by 3 bases, and 17 bases separated the two germline ends. The germline V gene encodes CDR1 MNHEY and CDR2 SVGAGI. The CDR3 sequence: CASSTRPRPIYEQYF. For the CDR3, the DNA is TGTGCCAGCAGTACGCGACCGCGTCCTATCTACGAGCAGTACTTC.

This chain links TRBV5-1 with TRBJ2-3; 14 bases are a match to TRBD2. Germline CDR1 reads SGHRS; CDR2 reads YFSETQ. CDR3 length equals 16 residues. V trimming: 0 bases; J trimming: 5 bases; junction bases outside the gene matches: 2. Here the CDR3 reads CASSLAGTSGRDTQYF. In nucleotides, the CDR3 is TGCGCCAGCAGCTTGGCCGGGACTAGCGGGAGAGATACGCAGTATTTT.

The gene calls are TRBV12-3 or TRBV12-4 and TRBJ2-1; D may be TRBD2 (7 bases). CDR3 length: 13 residues. V was cut by 2 bases and J by 7 bases, with 9 bases left in between. The CDR3 reads CASSLRGGNEQFF. Written as DNA, the CDR3 is TGTGCCAGCAGTTTAAGGGGGGGGAATGAGCAGTTCTTC.

This clonotype was seen at least ten times. This chain joins TRBV4-1 and TRBJ1-6; tentatively, D is TRBD1 (5 bases). Trimming removed 1 base from V and 4 bases from J, with 14 bases in between. Germline CDR1 MGHRA, CDR2 YSYEKL. The CDR3 loop spans 17 amino acids. The CDR3 DNA sequence: TGCGCCAGCAGCCAAGGTCCCGGGGGTGGTTATAATTCACCCCTCCACTTT. Amino acids: CASSQGPGGGYNSPLHF.

J is TRBJ2-5 and V is TRBV7-6; tentative D call: TRBD2 (5 bases). This CDR3 is built from 15 residues. The V and J ends lost 4 bases and 2 bases respectively, with 14 bases between them. Germline CDR1 and CDR2: SGHVS and FNYEAQ. CDR3 DNA sequence: TGTGCCAGCAGCTCAGAACCGGGATATCAAGAGACCCAGTACTTC. Translated: CASSSEPGYQETQYF.